The following is a T cell receptor (beta chain) sequence with its context. Trimming at V came to 5 bases and at J to 7 bases, leaving 13 bases not matched to a gene. The CDR3 length is 15 residues. Germline loops: CDR1 SGHAT, CDR2 FQNNGV. This sample is part of a study of blood T cells in healthy people across ages. Sample-barcoded 5' priming and a J-beta primer mix drove a second PCR of roughly 6 to 12 cycles. MiXCR, applied by TCRdb to the 5' RACE reads, yields one record per CDR3 protein. The repertoire holds around 1.7 million distinct CDR3 sequences, with about 30% as singletons. V and J are TRBV11-2 and TRBJ1-1; 7 positions agree with TRBD1. The sequenced material came from blood. This sequence was found in a woman aged 25 to 39 in good health. The CDR3 loop is CASSTRQGGRLEAFF. CDR3 nucleotide sequence: TGTGCCAGCAGCACCAGACAGGGCGGGAGACTTGAAGCTTTCTTT.